Following are 30 T cell receptor beta chains from one sample sequenced in a study of neurological immune-mediated disorders. TCRdb ran MiXCR on the 5' RACE reads and lists one entry per CDR3 protein. The table lists some 48,000 distinct CDR3 sequences, 10% to 15% of them singletons. Time point specified: longitudinal time-point 2. The sequenced sample was PBMCs. Every receptor here comes from a male donor with HTLV-1-associated myelopathy (HAM/TSP).

This clonotype was recorded many times. The V call is TRBV11-2, the J call TRBJ2-1; 10 nucleotides line up with TRBD2. Germline loops: CDR1 SGHAT, CDR2 FQNNGV. The V gene end was trimmed by 2 bases and the J gene end by 4 bases; junction bases not matched to a gene: 14. This CDR3 is 19 amino acids long. The DNA for the CDR3 is TGTGCCAGCAGCTTACGGGTCCGGGCTAGCGGGGGCCCTTACAATGAGCAGTTCTTC. Translation: CASSLRVRASGGPYNEQFF. Based on the CDR3 plus reference TRBV11-2 and TRBJ2-1, the full variable domain is EAGVAQSPRYKIIEKRQSVAFWCNPISGHATLYWYQQILGQGPKLLIQFQNNGVVDDSQLPKDRFSAERLKGVDSTLKIQPAKLEDSAVYLCASSLRVRASGGPYNEQFFGPGTRLTVL.

This clonotype was seen at least ten times. The chain recombines TRBV20-1 with TRBJ2-7; no clear D. The germline gives CDR1 DFQATT, CDR2 SNEGSKA (reference sequence). The CDR3 has 11 residues. Trimming shortened V by 5 bases and J by 7 bases, and 12 bases separated the two germline ends. The CDR3 DNA reads TGCAGTGCTGGACGGAGTACAGAGCAGTACTTC. This gives the protein CSAGRSTEQYF.

The sample holds many counts of this clonotype. V usage is TRBV7-2 and J usage is TRBJ1-1, with 9 bases fitting TRBD1. Looked up from germline, CDR1 is SGHTA and CDR2 is FQGNSA. The CDR3 spans 14 residues. With 5 bases clipped from V and 4 bases from J, the junction kept 5 bases outside the gene matches. The CDR3 region has the DNA TGTGCCAGCAGCACGGACAGGGGTGGCACTGAAGCTTTCTTT. Residues: CASSTDRGGTEAFF.

V is TRBV30 and J is TRBJ1-4, with TRBD1 as a possible D gene (6 bases). Germline V CDR1 and CDR2: GTSNPN, SVGIG (reference sequence). V shed 0 bases and J shed 8 bases, with 10 bases lying between them. This CDR3 has 13 residues. The CDR3 protein is CAWSVSQGEKLFF. The CDR3 bases are TGTGCCTGGAGTGTAAGCCAGGGGGAAAAACTGTTTTTT.

This clonotype came up many times. The chain carries TRBV7-2 and TRBJ2-3; TRBD2 aligns across 11 bases. Per the germline V gene, CDR1 is SGHTA and CDR2 is FQGNSA. The CDR3 contains 16 residues. Trimming removed 5 bases from V and 3 bases from J; junction bases left unmatched: 7. The DNA of the CDR3 is TGTGCCAGCAGCACTAGCGGGGGTTGGGGGACAGATACGCAGTATTTT. Its protein is CASSTSGGWGTDTQYF.

A few counts support this clonotype. The chain links TRBV7-2 to TRBJ2-1; TRBD2 aligns across 14 bases. CDR1 and CDR2 (germline): SGHTA, FQGNSA. V lost 2 bases to trimming and J lost 1 base; unmatched junction nucleotides: 4. This CDR3 is built from 18 residues. The CDR3 protein is CASSLRLAGGESYNEQFF. DNA for the CDR3: TGTGCCAGCAGCTTACGACTAGCGGGGGGGGAGTCCTACAATGAGCAGTTCTTC. The full variable domain, its missing parts supplied by reference TRBV7-2 and TRBJ2-1, is GAGVSQSPSNKVTEKGKDVELRCDPISGHTALYWYRQSLGQGLEFLIYFQGNSAPDKSGLPSDRFSAERTGGSVSTLTIQRTQQEDSAVYLCASSLRLAGGESYNEQFFGPGTRLTVL.

This clonotype came up many times. The V gene is TRBV6-5, the J gene TRBJ1-1; D remains ambiguous. From germline, CDR1 is MNHEY and CDR2 SVGAGI. This CDR3 is 11 amino acids long. The germline V and J ends were trimmed by 6 bases and 1 base, with 3 bases remaining between them. DNA of the CDR3: TGTGCCAGCAGCTGGAACACTGAAGCTTTCTTT. It translates to CASSWNTEAFF.

In this sample, this clonotype turned up many times. The chain has TRBV5-1 and TRBJ1-1; 9 bases align to TRBD1. Trimming took 3 bases from V and 4 from J; bases not matched to a gene: 4. CDR3 size: 14 residues. Germline values: CDR1 SGHRS, CDR2 YFSETQ. CDR3 sequence (DNA): TGCGCCAGCAGCTGGACGGGACAGGGCACTGAAGCTTTCTTT. Translation gives CASSWTGQGTEAFF.

In its sample, this clonotype was seen many times. The chain carries TRBV6-5 and TRBJ2-5; perhaps D is TRBD1 or TRBD2 (5 bases each). The CDR3 is made up of 14 amino acids. CDR1 MNHEY and CDR2 SVGAGI come from the germline V gene. Trimming pared 7 bases from V and 5 bases from J, leaving 17 bases between. CDR3 sequence reads: CASIRDLKSETQYF. The CDR3 coding sequence is TGTGCCAGCATCCGGGACCTTAAGAGTGAGACCCAGTACTTC.

This clonotype was observed many times. The chain joins TRBV5-1 to TRBJ2-1, with 10 positions matching TRBD1. In germline, CDR1 is SGHRS, CDR2 YFSETQ. V shed 1 base and J 6 bases; nucleotides not matched to a gene: 7. The CDR3 extends over 16 amino acids. In DNA form, the CDR3 reads TGCGCCAGCAGCTTGACGGGACAGGGGTCTCTCAATGAGCAGTTCTTC. Translation: CASSLTGQGSLNEQFF.

With respect to this clonotype: This sequence may be a read error, since a much larger clone differs from it by one base. The chain uses TRBV5-1 and TRBJ2-7; tentatively, D is TRBD2 (5 bases). Germline V CDR1 and CDR2: SGHRS, YFSETQ. The V gene lost 0 bases and the J gene lost 6 bases, with 10 bases spanning the gap. This CDR3 comprises 13 residues. The CDR3 protein is CASSLGAGCEQYF. CDR3 nucleotides: TGCGCCAGCAGCTTGGGGGCGGGCTGCGAGCAGTACTTC.

This clonotype came up many times. The V call is TRBV20-1, the J call TRBJ1-5, with D perhaps matching TRBD1 (5 bases). The CDR3 loop spans 16 amino acids. The V gene's germline CDR1 is DFQATT and CDR2 SNEGSKA (reference sequence). V was cut by 1 base and J by 0 bases, with 13 bases left in between. CDR3 protein: CSARGQGRNSNQPQHF. Here the CDR3 DNA reads TGCAGTGCTAGAGGGCAGGGCCGCAATAGCAATCAGCCCCAGCATTTT.

This clonotype qualifies as medium-sized. This chain links TRBV20-1 with TRBJ2-7; D may be TRBD1 (6 bases). In germline, CDR1 is DFQATT, CDR2 SNEGSKA (reference sequence). This CDR3 contains 14 residues. V was shortened by 1 base and J by 2 bases, with 12 bases between the two germline ends. The CDR3 loop reads CSARANRATYEQYF. Written as DNA, the CDR3 is TGCAGTGCTAGAGCTAACAGGGCTACCTACGAGCAGTACTTC.

Written as DNA, the CDR3 is TGTGCCAGTAGTATCCCAGCCAAAGAGACCCAGTACTTC. The encoded protein is CASSIPAKETQYF. The chain recombines TRBV19 with TRBJ2-5; D gene uncertain. From germline, CDR1 is LNHDA and CDR2 SQIVND (reference sequence). Between the trimmed V and J ends, which lost 3 bases and 3 bases, there was a span of 8 bases. The CDR3 spans 13 residues. The full variable domain, with the rest looked up from reference TRBV19 and TRBJ2-5, is DGGITQSPKYLFRKEGQNVTLSCEQNLNHDAMYWYRQDPGQGLRLIYYSQIVNDFQKGDIAEGYSVSREKKESFPLTVTSAQKNPTAFYLCASSIPAKETQYFGPGTRLLVL.

This clonotype showed up many times. This chain's CDR3 is CASKETASGNTIYF. CDR3 nucleotide sequence: TGTGCCAGTAAAGAAACAGCCTCTGGAAACACCATATATTTT. This sequence joins TRBV2 and TRBJ1-3; no definite D call. Germline loops: CDR1 SNHLY, CDR2 FYNNEI. The CDR3 contains 14 residues. Between the trimmed V and J ends, which lost 9 bases and 0 bases, there was a span of 12 bases.

In this sample, this clonotype turned up many times. The chain is built from TRBV20-1 and TRBJ2-3; D possibly uses TRBD1 or TRBD2 (5 bases each). The CDR3 consists of 15 residues. The germline V gene has CDR1 DFQATT and CDR2 SNEGSKA (reference sequence). V dropped 4 bases and J dropped 1 base, with 15 bases sitting between them. DNA for the CDR3: TGCAGTGCTACGCCTCCGGGACCCCGCACAGATACGCAGTATTTT. Translation: CSATPPGPRTDTQYF.

The table lists this clonotype with many counts. The V call is TRBV12-3 or TRBV12-4, the J call TRBJ1-1; D is possibly TRBD1 (5 bases). This CDR3 region has 15 residues. Trimming left V 6 bases short and J 8 bases short, with 22 bases between. CDR3 DNA sequence: TGTGCCAGCAGGCCCACAGGTTCGAGGAACAGGGAAGCTTTCTTT. Encoded protein: CASRPTGSRNREAFF.

This chain links TRBV29-1 with TRBJ2-2, with TRBD1 matching 11 bases. The CDR3 totals 13 residues. Germline V lookup: CDR1 SQVTM, CDR2 ANQGSEA. Trimming took 1 base from V and 9 from J; bases not matched to a gene: 1. The CDR3 sequence is CSVEGTGGRELFF. Written as DNA, the CDR3 is TGCAGCGTTGAAGGGACAGGGGGCCGGGAGCTGTTTTTT.

This clonotype was seen many times. This rearrangement joins TRBV7-2 to TRBJ1-5; 8 bases map to TRBD1. The CDR3 is made up of 14 amino acids. From germline, CDR1 is SGHTA and CDR2 FQGNSA. V was clipped by 5 bases and J by 5 bases; unmatched bases: 5. The CDR3 DNA follows: TGTGCCAGCAGCGGACAGGGAGGAGATCAGCCCCAGCATTTT. Its protein product is CASSGQGGDQPQHF.

The sample holds many counts of this clonotype. The V call is TRBV18, the J call TRBJ2-5, with no clear D. CDR1 and CDR2 from the germline V gene are KGHSH and LQKENI. The ends were cut back, 1 base at V and 3 bases at J, with 9 bases in the middle. The CDR3 length is 14 residues. As DNA, the CDR3 is TGTGCCAGCTCACCACTGGCGACGGAAGAGACCCAGTACTTC. It yields the protein CASSPLATEETQYF.

This clonotype was found many times. This chain connects TRBV28 to TRBJ2-6; the D gene is possibly TRBD1 (6 bases). The CDR3 spans 17 residues. The germline V gene has CDR1 MDHEN and CDR2 SYDVKM. Trimming removed 3 bases from V and 0 bases from J, with 12 bases in between. The CDR3 is CASSFQGLSSGANVLTF. The CDR3 region has the DNA TGTGCCAGCAGTTTCCAGGGGCTTAGCTCTGGGGCCAACGTCCTGACTTTC.

This clonotype was counted ten times or more. The chain recombines TRBV20-1 with TRBJ1-6; D might be TRBD1 (5 bases). Between the trimmed V and J ends, which lost 6 bases and 4 bases, there was a span of 16 bases. Germline lookup yields CDR1 DFQATT and CDR2 SNEGSKA (reference sequence). CDR3 length equals 15 residues. The CDR3 DNA sequence: TGCAGTGCGATAGTCCCGGGACTGTATAATTCACCCCTCCACTTT. The encoded protein is CSAIVPGLYNSPLHF.

This clonotype was picked up many times. This chain connects TRBV5-1 to TRBJ2-7, with 8 bases that match TRBD1. Germline V CDR1 and CDR2: SGHRS, YFSETQ. The CDR3 spans 14 residues. Unmatched junction bases numbered 7, after V lost 4 bases and J lost 4 bases. CDR3 in DNA: TGCGCCAGCAGCGTGCAGGGGGCGGCTTACGAGCAGTACTTC. Its translation is CASSVQGAAYEQYF. Drawing the rest from reference TRBV5-1 and TRBJ2-7, the complete variable domain is KAGVTQTPRYLIKTRGQQVTLSCSPISGHRSVSWYQQTPGQGLQFLFEYFSETQRNKGNFPGRFSGRQFSNSRSEMNVSTLELGDSALYLCASSVQGAAYEQYFGPGTRLTVT.

This clonotype was observed at least ten times. The chain is built from TRBV7-8 and TRBJ1-1; 11 positions agree with TRBD1. Trimming took 4 bases from V and 5 from J; bases not matched to a gene: 3. CDR1 and CDR2 (germline): SGHVS, FQNEAQ. The CDR3 consists of 14 residues. As DNA, the CDR3 is TGTGCCAGCAGCTGGACAGGGGGCCGGACTGAAGCTTTCTTT. Translated, it gives CASSWTGGRTEAFF. Full variable domain (outside the CDR3, taken from reference TRBV7-8 and TRBJ1-1): GAGVSQSPRYKVAKRGQDVALRCDPISGHVSLFWYQQALGQGPEFLTYFQNEAQLDKSGLPSDRFFAERPEGSVSTLKIQRTQQEDSAVYLCASSWTGGRTEAFFGQGTRLTVV.

Concerning this clonotype: This may come from a read error, since a much larger clone is one base off. This chain's CDR3 is CASSSGHHTTEQYF. CDR3 sequence (DNA): TGTGCTAGCAGTTCGGGACACCATACCACCGAGCAGTACTTC. The V call is TRBV7-7, the J call TRBJ2-7; D perhaps matches TRBD1 (6 bases). The length of the CDR3 is 14 residues. Germline CDR1 is SSHAT and CDR2 is FNYEAQ (reference sequence).

This clonotype has at least ten counts. This rearrangement joins TRBV5-1 to TRBJ2-2; D may be TRBD2 (6 bases). V was pared by 2 bases and J by 1 base, with 9 bases between. The CDR3 is 15 amino acids. CDR1 is SGHRS and CDR2 is YFSETQ in the germline V gene. Here the CDR3 DNA reads TGCGCCAGCAGCTTCCAGGGAGGGAACACCGGGGAGCTGTTTTTT. Encoded protein: CASSFQGGNTGELFF.

This clonotype was recorded many times. In nucleotides, the CDR3 is TGTGCCAGCAGCTTAGCGTCACTGGGGTCTGGAAACACCATATATTTT. It encodes CASSLASLGSGNTIYF. This chain joins TRBV7-2 and TRBJ1-3; D not resolved. With 0 bases removed from V and 1 base from J, the gap between germline ends came to 10 bases. Germline assignment: CDR1 SGHTA and CDR2 FQGNSA. This CDR3 comprises 16 residues. The full variable domain, with the rest looked up from reference TRBV7-2 and TRBJ1-3, is GAGVSQSPSNKVTEKGKDVELRCDPISGHTALYWYRQSLGQGLEFLIYFQGNSAPDKSGLPSDRFSAERTGGSVSTLTIQRTQQEDSAVYLCASSLASLGSGNTIYFGEGSWLTVV.

In its sample, this clonotype was seen many times. The V call is TRBV7-9, the J call TRBJ1-5, with unresolved D. V lost 5 bases and J lost 5, with 13 bases in between. The germline gives CDR1 SEHNR, CDR2 FQNEAQ (reference sequence). The CDR3 spans 14 residues. The CDR3 protein is CASSPGNTDQPQHF. The CDR3 nucleotides read TGTGCCAGCAGCCCGGGGAACACCGATCAGCCCCAGCATTTT.

Ten or more counts support this clonotype. This rearrangement joins TRBV5-1 to TRBJ2-1; the D gene is possibly TRBD2 (5 bases). Deletions cut 6 bases from V and 7 bases from J, with 20 bases between. Germline values: CDR1 SGHRS, CDR2 YFSETQ. The CDR3 is made up of 15 amino acids. The CDR3 loop is CASTLQAGGLNEQFF. The CDR3 DNA sequence: TGCGCCAGCACTCTTCAAGCCGGTGGACTTAATGAGCAGTTCTTC.

This clonotype was counted at least ten times. The chain joins TRBV7-2 to TRBJ2-7; TRBD2 agrees at 11 bases. Germline CDR1 SGHTA, CDR2 FQGNSA. The CDR3 runs to 17 residues. V lost 5 bases to trimming and J lost 7 bases; unmatched junction nucleotides: 16. The DNA for the CDR3 is TGTGCCAGCAGCCTAAGCTTTAGCGGGGGGGCAAGTGGGGAGCAGTACTTC. The encoded protein is CASSLSFSGGASGEQYF. The full variable domain, its missing parts supplied by reference TRBV7-2 and TRBJ2-7, is GAGVSQSPSNKVTEKGKDVELRCDPISGHTALYWYRQSLGQGLEFLIYFQGNSAPDKSGLPSDRFSAERTGGSVSTLTIQRTQQEDSAVYLCASSLSFSGGASGEQYFGPGTRLTVT.